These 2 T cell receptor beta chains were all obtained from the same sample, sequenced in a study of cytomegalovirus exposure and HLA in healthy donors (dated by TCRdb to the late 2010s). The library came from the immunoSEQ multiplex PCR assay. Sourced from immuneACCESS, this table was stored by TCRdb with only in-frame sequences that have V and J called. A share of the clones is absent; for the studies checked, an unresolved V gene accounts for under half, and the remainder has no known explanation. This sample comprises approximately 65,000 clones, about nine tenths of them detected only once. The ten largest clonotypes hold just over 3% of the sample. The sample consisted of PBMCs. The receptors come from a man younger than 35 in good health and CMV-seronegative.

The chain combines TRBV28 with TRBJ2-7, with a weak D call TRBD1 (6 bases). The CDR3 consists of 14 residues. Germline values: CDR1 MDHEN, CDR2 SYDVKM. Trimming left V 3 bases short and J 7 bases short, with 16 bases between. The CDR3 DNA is TGTGCCAGCAGTTTCTTTGGGGGCGCGGGTGAGCAGTACTTC. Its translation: CASSFFGGAGEQYF.

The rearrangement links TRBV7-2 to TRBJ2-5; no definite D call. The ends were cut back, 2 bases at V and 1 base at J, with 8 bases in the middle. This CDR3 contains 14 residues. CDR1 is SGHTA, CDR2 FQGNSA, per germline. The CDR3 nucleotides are TGTGCCAGCAGCTTATTCGGGTCCCAAGAGACCCAGTACTTC. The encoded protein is CASSLFGSQETQYF.